This T cell receptor beta chain derives from a study of blood T cell repertoires in COVID-19. Study details: Nucleic acid was either cDNA or gDNA, and it came from T cells, B-cell-depleted T cells, or PBMCs.

There are 17 residues in the CDR3. CDR1 is MGHRA and CDR2 is YSYEKL in the germline V gene. Trimming cost V 4 bases and J 1 base; bases outside gene matches: 7. The study recruited people aged about 18 to 90 years across under 25 US areas. Measured with immunoSEQ multiplex PCR; TCRdb has only the in-frame clones, and not every one. The sample has roughly 250,000 clones, 75% to 95% seen once; the top ten hold 1.5% to 2%. The TCR comes from a woman between 18 and 29 years old who had recovered from COVID-19. The V call is TRBV4-1, the J call TRBJ2-2, with 9 bases that match TRBD2. Sequenced sample: PBMCs or T cells enriched from blood (not recorded which). DNA for the CDR3: TGCGCCAGCAGCCTTCCCTATAGCGGGAGGAACACCGGGGAGCTGTTTTTT. It is translated as CASSLPYSGRNTGELFF.